The 21 T cell receptor beta chains below all came from one sample that was sequenced in a study of cytomegalovirus exposure and HLA in healthy donors. Primers for the PCR totalled 60 Vbeta and 13 Jbeta. The method was immunoSEQ multiplex PCR; TCRdb's version includes in-frame clones alone and lacks a portion of them. The table lists some 65,000 clones, just under 70% of them singletons. The sample taken for sequencing was PBMCs. These receptors were collected from a woman younger than 45 in good health and CMV-seronegative.

The chain joins TRBV5-6 to TRBJ1-1, with D possibly TRBD1 on 5 matching bases. The V end lost 0 bases, the J end lost 5 bases, and 17 bases lay between the germline ends. This CDR3 is 16 amino acids long. The germline V gene encodes CDR1 SGHDT and CDR2 YYEEEE. DNA of the CDR3: TGTGCCAGCAGCTTGGTGGTGGACACCCCGGAAACTGAAGCTTTCTTT. Encoded protein: CASSLVVDTPETEAFF.

The table lists this clone with a few counts. The chain combines TRBV4-1 with TRBJ1-5, with D possibly being TRBD1 (6 bases). Trimming pared 1 base from V and 5 bases from J, leaving 18 bases between. Germline CDR1 MGHRA, CDR2 YSYEKL. This CDR3 has 17 amino acids. CDR3 bases: TGCGCCAGCAGCCAAGCGCCGTCGGGGTCAGGGGATCAGCCCCAGCATTTT. It specifies CASSQAPSGSGDQPQHF.

The chain uses TRBV28 and TRBJ1-2; D not certain. Trimming pared 5 bases from V and 4 bases from J, leaving 11 bases between. The germline V gene has CDR1 MDHEN and CDR2 SYDVKM. There are 13 residues in the CDR3. For the CDR3, the DNA is TGTGCCAGCAGTCCTATTAGAGGCTATGGCTACACCTTC. It translates to CASSPIRGYGYTF.

This clone was detected a few times. The genes are TRBV11-2 and TRBJ2-2; 9 nucleotides agree with TRBD2. With V trimmed by 1 base and J by 15 bases, 9 bases remained unmatched. CDR3 size: 14 residues. CDR1 is SGHAT and CDR2 is FQNNGV in the germline V gene. CDR3 in amino acids: CASSLASGGLGVFF. The DNA for the CDR3 is TGTGCCAGCAGCTTAGCGAGCGGGGGGCTTGGGGTGTTTTTT.

The V call is TRBV18, the J call TRBJ1-2, with TRBD1 identical over 10 bases. Germline V gives CDR1 KGHSH, CDR2 LQKENI. This CDR3 region has 15 residues. V was clipped by 2 bases and J by 4 bases; unmatched bases: 4. CDR3 nucleotides: TGTGCCAGCTCACCATACCGGGACAGGGGCTATGGCTACACCTTC. Amino acid sequence: CASSPYRDRGYGYTF.

The chain recombines TRBV29-1 with TRBJ1-2; maybe TRBD1 (6 bases). Looked up from germline, CDR1 is SQVTM and CDR2 is ANQGSEA. V gave up 7 bases and J gave up 6 bases, with 15 bases separating them. The CDR3 covers 12 residues. The CDR3 region is CSDIGQRNGYTF. CDR3 bases: TGCAGCGATATAGGACAGCGCAATGGCTACACCTTC.

This clone has more than one count but fewer than ten. The CDR3 bases are TGTGCCTGGAGTGTGCTGGACAGTATAAGTCAGCCCCAGCATTTT. Protein product: CAWSVLDSISQPQHF. The chain recombines TRBV30 with TRBJ1-5; possible D gene TRBD1, 6 bases. Germline V gene lookup returns CDR1 GTSNPN and CDR2 SVGIG (reference sequence). Trimming stripped 0 bases from V and 6 bases from J, with 15 bases between. The CDR3 sequence is 15 residues long. The full variable domain, its missing parts supplied by reference TRBV30 and TRBJ1-5, is SQTIHQWPATLVQPVGSPLSLECTVEGTSNPNLYWYRQAAGRGLQLLFYSVGIGQISSEVPQNLSASRPQDRQFILSSKKLLLSDSGFYLCAWSVLDSISQPQHFGDGTRLSIL.

The J gene is TRBJ1-3, the V gene TRBV4-2, with TRBD1 identical over 9 bases. The CDR3 is made up of 16 amino acids. V trimming: 4 bases; J trimming: 4 bases; junction bases outside the gene matches: 8. Germline V lookup: CDR1 LGHNA, CDR2 YNFKEQ. CDR3 amino acids: CASSPGDRVYGNTIYF. DNA for the CDR3: TGTGCCAGCAGCCCTGGGGACAGGGTGTACGGAAACACCATATATTTT.

The table lists this clone with a few counts. No conserved phenylalanine or tryptophan ends this CDR3, so it is likely a read error. Because the CDR3's place on the DNA is in doubt, the DNA is left out and the CDR3 is given as listed by TCRdb. The rearrangement links TRBV2 to TRBJ1-1; the D call TRBD1 from the table was never checked on the DNA. The CDR3 is 14 amino acids in total, end residues counted. In germline, CDR1 is SNHLY, CDR2 FYNNEI. CDR3 loop: CASKRTGDATEALV.

The chain combines TRBV4-1 with TRBJ2-7; 9 positions agree with TRBD1. The germline gives CDR1 MGHRA, CDR2 YSYEKL. CDR3 size: 15 residues. V dropped 1 base and J dropped 4; count of bases not matched to a gene: 5. The CDR3: CASSQVPGQGYEQYF. CDR3 in DNA: TGCGCCAGCAGCCAAGTACCGGGACAGGGATACGAGCAGTACTTC.

The V and J genes are TRBV10-1 and TRBJ2-5, with D possibly being TRBD2 (5 bases). There are 16 residues in the CDR3. In germline, CDR1 is WNHNN, CDR2 SYGVQD (reference sequence). V lost 3 bases, J lost 3 bases, and 17 bases lay in between. The CDR3 loop is CASSEDQRERKETQYF. In nucleotides, the CDR3 is TGCGCCAGCAGTGAAGATCAAAGGGAGAGAAAAGAGACCCAGTACTTC.

The chain recombines TRBV27 with TRBJ1-5, with 7 bases identical to TRBD1. Germline V gives CDR1 MNHEY, CDR2 SMNVEV (reference sequence). V shed 3 bases and J 6 bases; nucleotides not matched to a gene: 5. The CDR3 length is 14 residues. In DNA, the CDR3 is TGTGCCAGCAGTTTCACAGGGGCGACTCAGCCCCAGCATTTT. Translated: CASSFTGATQPQHF.

The rearrangement joins TRBV19 to TRBJ1-2, with 10 bases identical to TRBD1. CDR3 size: 13 residues. J was trimmed by 8 bases and V by 5 bases; bases with no gene match: 5. Germline values: CDR1 LNHDA, CDR2 SQIVND (reference sequence). DNA for the CDR3: TGTGCCAGTAGTGGCCGGGACAGGGGCGGCTACACCTTC. It translates to CASSGRDRGGYTF.

This clone was seen only a few times. The junction shows a germline mismatch at one end, possibly a read error. The chain joins TRBV30 to TRBJ2-7, with TRBD2 identical over 9 bases. CDR1 is GTSNPN and CDR2 is SVGIG in the germline V gene (reference sequence). The CDR3 has 13 amino acids. The CDR3 loop is CAGRGGGAYEQYF. CDR3 nucleotide sequence: TGTGCCGGGAGGGGCGGGGGGGCATACGAGCAGTACTTC.

This clone was seen more than once but under ten times. The rearrangement joins TRBV5-4 to TRBJ2-7, with 9 bases fitting TRBD2. Germline V gene sequence: CDR1 SGHNT, CDR2 YYREEE (reference sequence). J gave up 7 bases and V 0 bases, and 8 bases lay outside the gene matches. The CDR3 runs to 15 residues. The CDR3 protein is CASSLGGSSGEEQYF. CDR3 DNA sequence: TGTGCCAGCAGCTTGGGGGGGTCTAGCGGGGAAGAGCAGTACTTC.

This clone was seen a handful of times. The rearrangement links TRBV10-3 to TRBJ1-5, with D perhaps matching TRBD1 (5 bases). This CDR3 has 14 residues. The V gene's germline CDR1 is ENHRY and CDR2 SYGVKD. V gave up 3 bases and J gave up 7 bases, with 13 bases separating them. DNA for the CDR3: TGTGCCATCAGTGATTCCAGGGTCGGACAGCCCCAGCATTTT. Protein: CAISDSRVGQPQHF.

The V gene is TRBV4-1, the J gene TRBJ2-5; TRBD2 agrees at 14 bases. Germline V gives CDR1 MGHRA, CDR2 YSYEKL. The CDR3 has 17 amino acids. With 0 bases clipped from V and 6 bases from J, the junction kept 6 bases outside the gene matches. Here the CDR3 reads CASSQDGRLAGGKTQYF. The CDR3 nucleotides read TGCGCCAGCAGCCAAGATGGGCGACTAGCGGGGGGGAAGACCCAGTACTTC.

Regarding this clone: The CDR3 end shows no conserved phenylalanine or tryptophan, and so a read error is likely. The chain recombines TRBV10-3 with TRBJ1-4; TRBD1 is a possible D gene (6 bases). Deletions cut 0 bases from V and 8 bases from J, with 7 bases between. The CDR3 contains 13 residues. Per germline, CDR1 ENHRY and CDR2 SYGVKD. This chain's CDR3 is CAISESQGEKLFV. The DNA of the CDR3 is TGTGCCATCAGTGAGTCGCAGGGGGAAAAACTGTTTGTT.

The rearrangement links TRBV6-5 to TRBJ1-2; D call uncertain. Trimming pared 8 bases from V and 8 bases from J, leaving 12 bases between. CDR3 size: 11 residues. The germline V gene encodes CDR1 MNHEY and CDR2 SVGAGI. CDR3 region: CASANSRGYTF. The CDR3, as DNA: TGTGCCAGCGCCAACAGCCGAGGCTACACCTTC.

The chain combines TRBV19 with TRBJ2-3; no definite D call. CDR1 and CDR2 from the germline V gene are LNHDA and SQIVND (reference sequence). Deletions cut 5 bases from V and 6 bases from J, with 9 bases between. The CDR3 runs 12 residues. CDR3 amino acids: CASSWSRDTQYF. The CDR3 bases are TGTGCCAGTAGTTGGAGTCGTGATACGCAGTATTTT.

The chain is built from TRBV7-9 and TRBJ2-7; the D gene is possibly TRBD2 (6 bases). This CDR3 contains 17 residues. Per the germline V gene, CDR1 is SEHNR and CDR2 is FQNEAQ (reference sequence). V shed 2 bases and J shed 7 bases, with 24 bases lying between them. This chain's CDR3 is CASSLTNSGGRRGEQYF. The CDR3 DNA is TGTGCCAGCAGCTTAACCAACTCCGGAGGCAGACGGGGGGAGCAGTACTTC.